This TCR beta chain was sequenced for a study of metastatic and nonmetastatic thyroid tumors. At the level of the study: Repertoires were compared across blood and tumor or nodule tissue from malignant and benign thyroid patients.

No patient received treatment before thyroid surgery. The length of the CDR3 is 19 residues. TCRdb recomputed clones from the PCR reads via MiXCR. The sample contains 15,000 to 25,000 clones, just over 25% of which appear only once. This clone was observed many times. Material: blood. V usage is TRBV3-2 and J usage is TRBJ2-3; the table's D call TRBD2 went unverified against the DNA. TRBV3-2 is reported as a pseudogene. The sequence was collected from a male donor with papillary thyroid cancer or a benign thyroid nodule (not recorded which). Some clones in this sample may be carry-over from other donors' samples. The CDR3 is CASSQSVGLKETSTDTQYF. In DNA form, the CDR3 reads TGTGCCAGCAGCCAAAGCGTGGGACTAAAGGAAACTAGCACAGATACGCAGTATTTT.